The sequence of this T cell receptor beta chain was determined in a study of blood T cell repertoires in COVID-19. As for the study in general: The United States, Italy and Spain supplied acute and convalescent COVID-19 samples. T cells, B-cell-depleted T cells, or PBMCs provided the cDNA or gDNA that served as material.

The V and J ends lost 3 bases and 5 bases respectively, with 9 bases between them. CDR1 SGDLS and CDR2 YYNGEE come from the germline V gene. This CDR3 has 13 amino acids. Original methodology: By means of reference gene primer amplification, nucleated cell counts were estimated. Assay used: immunoSEQ multiplex PCR; TCRdb lists only in-frame clones, some missing. D and trimming were read from the DNA, whereas the V and J calls and clone size are those reported in that table. The data hold 200,000 to 250,000 clones, with approximately 82% observed a single time. This clone appeared once. Specimen: peripheral blood. The clonotype was recovered from a woman in her seventies with active or convalescent COVID-19. The V and J genes are TRBV9 and TRBJ1-5, with D unclear. The CDR3 bases are TGTGCCAGCAGCGCTAGTGAGGATCAGCCCCAGCATTTT. This gives the protein CASSASEDQPQHF.